This TCR beta chain was observed in a study of T-cell reconstitution after alpha-beta-depleted transplantation in children. Findings of the study overall: About two months after transplant, alpha-beta T cells reportedly came from several hundred expanded graft clones. Newly produced T cells mostly provided counts and TCRbeta diversity after one year, as hyperexpanded clones declined. The origin of high day-60 TCRbeta diversity in some patients lay in surviving recipient T cells and thymic progenitors.

The CDR3 consists of 18 residues. The V segment lost 0 bases and the J segment 2 bases; nucleotides outside the gene matches: 7. The germline gives CDR1 SGHRS, CDR2 YFSETQ. This clonotype was observed many times. Its target is not known. Molecular barcoding with unique molecular identifiers was used for the TCRbeta library. TCRdb re-derived calls from the PCR reads in MiXCR, one entry per CDR3 protein. The sample has 55,000 to 70,000 distinct CDR3 sequences; about a tenth are singletons. The chain links TRBV5-1 to TRBJ2-6, with 8 bases that match TRBD1. The sequencing here drew on PBMCs, taken before TCRalphabeta/CD19-depleted stem cell transplant. The sequence was collected from a boy aged 5-17 years with acute myeloid leukemia, due to receive a stem cell transplant. DNA for the CDR3: TGCGCCAGCAGCTTGGTGCGGCAGGGGGCGCCTGGGGCCAACGTCCTGACTTTC. It specifies CASSLVRQGAPGANVLTF.